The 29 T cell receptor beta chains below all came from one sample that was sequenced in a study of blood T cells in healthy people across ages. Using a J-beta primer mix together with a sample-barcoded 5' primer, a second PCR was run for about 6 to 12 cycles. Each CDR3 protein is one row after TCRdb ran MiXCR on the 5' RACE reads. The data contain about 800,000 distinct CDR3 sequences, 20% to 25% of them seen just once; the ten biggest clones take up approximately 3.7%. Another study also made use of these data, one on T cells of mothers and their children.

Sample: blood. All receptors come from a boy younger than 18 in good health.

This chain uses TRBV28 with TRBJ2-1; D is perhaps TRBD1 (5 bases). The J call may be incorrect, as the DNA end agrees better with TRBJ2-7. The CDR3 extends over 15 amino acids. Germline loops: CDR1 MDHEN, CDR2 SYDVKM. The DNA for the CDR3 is TGTGCCAGCAGTTTGGTAGAAGGGGCGGTTGACGAGCAGTACTTC. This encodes CASSLVEGAVDEQYF.

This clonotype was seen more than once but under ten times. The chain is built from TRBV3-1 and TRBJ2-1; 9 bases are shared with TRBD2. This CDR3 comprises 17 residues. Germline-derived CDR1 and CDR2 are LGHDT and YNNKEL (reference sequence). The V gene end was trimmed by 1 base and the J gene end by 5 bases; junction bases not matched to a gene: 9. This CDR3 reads CASSQVIDGLANNEQFF. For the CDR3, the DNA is TGTGCCAGCAGCCAAGTTATCGACGGACTAGCGAACAATGAGCAGTTCTTC.

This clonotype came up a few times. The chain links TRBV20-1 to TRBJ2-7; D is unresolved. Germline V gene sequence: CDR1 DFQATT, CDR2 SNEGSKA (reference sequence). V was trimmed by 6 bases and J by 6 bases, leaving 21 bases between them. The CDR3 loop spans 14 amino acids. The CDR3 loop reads CSATIGTYGSEQYF. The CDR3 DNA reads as TGCAGTGCAACCATCGGTACTTACGGGTCCGAGCAGTACTTC.

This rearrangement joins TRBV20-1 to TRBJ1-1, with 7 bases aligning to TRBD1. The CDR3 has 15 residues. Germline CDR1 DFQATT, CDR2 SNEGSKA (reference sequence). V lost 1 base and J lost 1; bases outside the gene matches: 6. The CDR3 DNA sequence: TGCAGTGCTAGAGTGTCAGGGGGTGCGAACACTGAAGCTTTCTTT. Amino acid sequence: CSARVSGGANTEAFF.

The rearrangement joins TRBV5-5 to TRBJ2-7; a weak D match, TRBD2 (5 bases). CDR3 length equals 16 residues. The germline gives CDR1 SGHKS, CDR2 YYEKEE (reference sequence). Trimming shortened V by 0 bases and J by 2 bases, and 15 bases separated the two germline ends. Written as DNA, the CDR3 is TGTGCCAGCAGCTTGGGGGCACAGCGGCGAGCCTACGAGCAGTACTTC. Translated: CASSLGAQRRAYEQYF.

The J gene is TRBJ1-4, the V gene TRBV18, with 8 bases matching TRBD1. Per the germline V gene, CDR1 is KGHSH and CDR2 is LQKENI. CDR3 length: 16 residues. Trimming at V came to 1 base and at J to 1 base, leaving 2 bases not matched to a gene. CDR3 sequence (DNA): TGTGCCAGCTCACCACTCGGACAGGGAACTAATGAAAAACTGTTTTTT. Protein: CASSPLGQGTNEKLFF.

CDR3: CASSPGGGWYNEQFF. CDR3 coding DNA: TGTGCCAGCAGCCCCGGGGGGGGCTGGTACAATGAGCAGTTCTTC. The chain carries TRBV2 and TRBJ2-1; 8 bases map to TRBD2. J lost 4 bases, V lost 6 bases, and 8 bases had no gene match. This CDR3 comprises 15 residues. Germline V gives CDR1 SNHLY, CDR2 FYNNEI.

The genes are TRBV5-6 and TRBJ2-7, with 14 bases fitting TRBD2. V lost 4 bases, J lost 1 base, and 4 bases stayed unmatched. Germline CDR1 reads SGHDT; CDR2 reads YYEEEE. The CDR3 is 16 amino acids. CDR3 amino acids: CASSGGLAGASYEQYF. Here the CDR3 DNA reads TGTGCCAGCAGCGGGGGACTAGCGGGGGCTTCCTACGAGCAGTACTTC.

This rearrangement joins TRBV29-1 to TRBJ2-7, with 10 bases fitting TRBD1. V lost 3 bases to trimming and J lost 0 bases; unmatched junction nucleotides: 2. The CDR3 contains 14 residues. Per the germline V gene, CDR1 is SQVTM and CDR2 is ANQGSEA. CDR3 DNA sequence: TGCAGCGTTGATGGGACAGGGGACTCCTACGAGCAGTACTTC. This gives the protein CSVDGTGDSYEQYF.

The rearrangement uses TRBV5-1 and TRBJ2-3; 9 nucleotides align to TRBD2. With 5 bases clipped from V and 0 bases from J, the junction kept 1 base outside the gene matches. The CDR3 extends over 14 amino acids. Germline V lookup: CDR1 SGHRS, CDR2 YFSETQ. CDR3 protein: CASRTSGSTDTQYF. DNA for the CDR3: TGCGCCAGCAGGACTAGCGGTAGCACAGATACGCAGTATTTT.

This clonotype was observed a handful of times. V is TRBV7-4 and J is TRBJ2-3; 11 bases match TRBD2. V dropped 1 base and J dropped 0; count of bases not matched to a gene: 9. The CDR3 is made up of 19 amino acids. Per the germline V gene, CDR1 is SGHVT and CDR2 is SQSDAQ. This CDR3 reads CASSLVRPGLADSTDTQYF. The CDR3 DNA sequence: TGTGCCAGCAGCTTAGTCCGTCCGGGACTAGCGGACAGCACAGATACGCAGTATTTT.

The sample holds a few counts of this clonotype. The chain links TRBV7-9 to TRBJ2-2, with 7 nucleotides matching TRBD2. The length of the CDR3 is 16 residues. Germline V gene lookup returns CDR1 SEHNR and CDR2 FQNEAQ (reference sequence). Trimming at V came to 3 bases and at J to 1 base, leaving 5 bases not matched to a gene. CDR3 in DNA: TGTGCCAGCAGCTTCGCCCAGCGGGGGAACACCGGGGAGCTGTTTTTT. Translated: CASSFAQRGNTGELFF.

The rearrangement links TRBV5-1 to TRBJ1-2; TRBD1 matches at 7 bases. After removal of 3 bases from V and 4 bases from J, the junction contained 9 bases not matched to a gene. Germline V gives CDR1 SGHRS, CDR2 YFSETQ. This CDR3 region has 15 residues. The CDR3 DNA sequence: TGCGCCAGCAGCTGGACGGACAGGCCCTCCTATGGCTACACCTTC. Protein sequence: CASSWTDRPSYGYTF.

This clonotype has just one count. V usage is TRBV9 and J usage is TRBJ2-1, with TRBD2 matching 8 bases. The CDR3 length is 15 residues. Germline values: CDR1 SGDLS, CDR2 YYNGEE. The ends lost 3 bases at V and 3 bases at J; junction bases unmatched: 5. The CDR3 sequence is CASSASGGLYNEQFF. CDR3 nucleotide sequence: TGTGCCAGCAGCGCGAGCGGGGGACTCTACAATGAGCAGTTCTTC.

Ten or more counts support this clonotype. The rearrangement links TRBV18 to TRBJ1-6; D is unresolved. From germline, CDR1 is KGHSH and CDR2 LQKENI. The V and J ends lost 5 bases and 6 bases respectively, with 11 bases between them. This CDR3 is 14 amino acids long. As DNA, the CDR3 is TGTGCCAGCTCAGATCGTCAGCCTAATTCACCCCTCCACTTT. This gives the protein CASSDRQPNSPLHF.

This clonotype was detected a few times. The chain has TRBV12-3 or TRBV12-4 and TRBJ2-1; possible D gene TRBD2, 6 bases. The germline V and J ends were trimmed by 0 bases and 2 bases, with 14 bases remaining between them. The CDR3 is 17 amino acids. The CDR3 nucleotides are TGTGCCAGCAGTTTAGCGCCGGGTACTAGCCCCTACAATGAGCAGTTCTTC. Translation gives CASSLAPGTSPYNEQFF.

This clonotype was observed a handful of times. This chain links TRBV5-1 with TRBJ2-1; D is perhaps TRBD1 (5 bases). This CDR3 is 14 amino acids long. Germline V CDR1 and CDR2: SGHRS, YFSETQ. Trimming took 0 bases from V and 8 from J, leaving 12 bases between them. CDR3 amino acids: CASSLEGWIDEQFF. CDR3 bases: TGCGCCAGCAGCTTGGAGGGGTGGATCGATGAGCAGTTCTTC.

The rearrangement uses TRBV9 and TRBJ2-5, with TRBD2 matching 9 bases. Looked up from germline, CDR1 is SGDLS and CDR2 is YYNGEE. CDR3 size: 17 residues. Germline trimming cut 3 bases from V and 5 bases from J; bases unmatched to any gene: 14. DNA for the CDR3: TGTGCCAGCAGCGCGGGAGGACTAGCGATGGCTTCGGAGACCCAGTACTTC. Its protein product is CASSAGGLAMASETQYF.

Here the CDR3 DNA reads TGTGCCAGCAGTTTAGGCCCCCTGGGGGATGAGCAGTTCTTC. This translates into CASSLGPLGDEQFF. This chain links TRBV27 with TRBJ2-1, with D possibly being TRBD1 or TRBD2 (5 bases each). The CDR3 spans 14 residues. Trimming cost V 2 bases and J 8 bases, with 13 bases left between them. The V gene's germline CDR1 is MNHEY and CDR2 SMNVEV (reference sequence).

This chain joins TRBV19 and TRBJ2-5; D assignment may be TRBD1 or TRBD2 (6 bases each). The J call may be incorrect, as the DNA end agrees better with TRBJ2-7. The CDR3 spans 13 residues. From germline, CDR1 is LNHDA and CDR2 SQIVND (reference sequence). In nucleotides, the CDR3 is TGTGCCAGTAATAACAGGGACTTGAGCGAGCAGTACTTC. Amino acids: CASNNRDLSEQYF.

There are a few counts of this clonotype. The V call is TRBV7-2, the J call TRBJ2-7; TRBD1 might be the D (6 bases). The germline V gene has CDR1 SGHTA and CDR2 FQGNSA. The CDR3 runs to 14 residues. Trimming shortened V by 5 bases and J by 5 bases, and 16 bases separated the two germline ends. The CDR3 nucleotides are TGTGCCAGCAGCATCTGGGACACCGGCGACGAGCAGTACTTC. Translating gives CASSIWDTGDEQYF.

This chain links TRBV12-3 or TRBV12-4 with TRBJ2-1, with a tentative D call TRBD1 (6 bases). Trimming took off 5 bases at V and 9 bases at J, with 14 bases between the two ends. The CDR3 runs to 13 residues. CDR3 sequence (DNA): TGTGCCAGCAGTCCCACAGGGATGACTGAGCAGTTCTTC. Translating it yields CASSPTGMTEQFF.

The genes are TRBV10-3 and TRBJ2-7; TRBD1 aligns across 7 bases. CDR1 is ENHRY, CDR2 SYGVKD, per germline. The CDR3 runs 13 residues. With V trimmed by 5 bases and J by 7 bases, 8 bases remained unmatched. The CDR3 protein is CAISSNRDSEQYF. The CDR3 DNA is TGTGCCATCAGTAGTAACCGGGACAGTGAGCAGTACTTC.

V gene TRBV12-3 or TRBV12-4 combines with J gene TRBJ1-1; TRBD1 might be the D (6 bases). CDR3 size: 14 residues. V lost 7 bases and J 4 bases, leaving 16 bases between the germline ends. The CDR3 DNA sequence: TGTGCCAGCATTAGACAGGCGGTGAGCACTGAAGCTTTCTTT. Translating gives CASIRQAVSTEAFF.

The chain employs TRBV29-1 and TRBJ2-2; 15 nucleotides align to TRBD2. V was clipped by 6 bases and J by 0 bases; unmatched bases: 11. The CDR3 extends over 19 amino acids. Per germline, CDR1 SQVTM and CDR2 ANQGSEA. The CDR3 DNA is TGCAGCGTCCGAGGGACTAGCGGGAGGACTAATGCGAACACCGGGGAGCTGTTTTTT. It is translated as CSVRGTSGRTNANTGELFF.

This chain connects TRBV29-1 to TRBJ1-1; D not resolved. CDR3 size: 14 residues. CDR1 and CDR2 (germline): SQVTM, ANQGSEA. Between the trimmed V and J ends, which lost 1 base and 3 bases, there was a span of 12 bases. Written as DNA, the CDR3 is TGCAGCGTTGAAGGGAGGGCTGCGCACACTGAAGCTTTCTTT. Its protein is CSVEGRAAHTEAFF.

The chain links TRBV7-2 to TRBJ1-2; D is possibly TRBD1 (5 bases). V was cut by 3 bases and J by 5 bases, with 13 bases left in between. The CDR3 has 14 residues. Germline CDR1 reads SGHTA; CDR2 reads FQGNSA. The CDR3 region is CASSFGAVGYGYTF. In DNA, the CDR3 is TGTGCCAGCAGCTTTGGGGCAGTAGGGTATGGCTACACCTTC.

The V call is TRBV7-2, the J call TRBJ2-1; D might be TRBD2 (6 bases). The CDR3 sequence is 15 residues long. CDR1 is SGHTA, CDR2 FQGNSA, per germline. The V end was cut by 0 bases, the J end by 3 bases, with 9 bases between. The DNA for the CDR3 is TGTGCCAGCAGCTTAGCGATTAGCGGCTACAATGAGCAGTTCTTC. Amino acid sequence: CASSLAISGYNEQFF.

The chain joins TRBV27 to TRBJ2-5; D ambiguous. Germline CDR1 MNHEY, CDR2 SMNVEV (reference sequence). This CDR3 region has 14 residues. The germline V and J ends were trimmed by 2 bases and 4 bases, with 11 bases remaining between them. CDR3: CASSLRARRETQYF. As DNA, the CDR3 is TGTGCCAGCAGTTTAAGAGCCCGGAGAGAGACCCAGTACTTC.